This entry lists 14 T cell receptor beta chains sequenced from one sample in a study of PD-1 blockade in classical Hodgkin lymphoma. Every single patient, without exception, relapsed after autologous stem cell transplantation, and brentuximab vedotin exposure varied. Data came from immunoSEQ multiplex PCR; TCRdb stores just in-frame clones and leaves some out. The table records around 100,000 clones, roughly 89% of them present only once. This material consisted of peripheral blood mononuclear cells (PBMCs), taken before the second cycle of nivolumab. These receptors all come from a human donor with classical Hodgkin lymphoma.

The gene calls are TRBV7-2 and TRBJ1-5; D is unresolved. The CDR3 totals 13 residues. V was cut by 1 base and J by 7 bases, with 8 bases left in between. The germline V gene encodes CDR1 SGHTA and CDR2 FQGNSA. Written as DNA, the CDR3 is TGTGCCAGCAGCTTAGGTGCGGGCCAGCCCCAGCATTTT. Amino acids: CASSLGAGQPQHF.

The CDR3 nucleotides read TGTGCCAGCAGCGAGGGGTCCCTGAGCTCCTACGAGCAGTACTTC. Residues: CASSEGSLSSYEQYF. J is TRBJ2-7 and V is TRBV4-2, with D perhaps TRBD1 or TRBD2 (5 bases each). Germline CDR1 and CDR2: LGHNA and YNFKEQ. The CDR3 spans 15 residues. The V end was cut by 5 bases, the J end by 0 bases, with 14 bases between.

The chain's CDR3 is CATSEGGSTRRGTQYF. As DNA, the CDR3 is TGTGCCACCAGCGAGGGCGGCTCTACCCGTCGGGGGACCCAGTACTTC. The chain links TRBV15 to TRBJ2-5; TRBD2 might be the D (5 bases). Germline lookup yields CDR1 LNHNV and CDR2 YYDKDF (reference sequence). The CDR3 extends over 16 amino acids. V lost 5 bases to trimming and J lost 7 bases, with 23 bases between them.

The V call is TRBV6-6, the J call TRBJ2-7; unclear D gene. V lost 6 bases, J lost 1 base, and 19 bases lay in between. The CDR3 is 16 amino acids. CDR1 and CDR2 from the germline V gene are MNHNY and SVGAGI (reference sequence). In DNA, the CDR3 is TGTGCCAGCAGCCCGCCTACATCAAGACATTCCTACGAGCAGTACTTC. It is translated as CASSPPTSRHSYEQYF.

This clone has more than one count but fewer than ten. The rearrangement links TRBV6-5 to TRBJ1-1; 8 bases map to TRBD1. The V gene end was trimmed by 5 bases and the J gene end by 2 bases; junction bases not matched to a gene: 4. Per the germline V gene, CDR1 is MNHEY and CDR2 is SVGAGI. There are 14 residues in the CDR3. The CDR3 nucleotides read TGTGCCAGCAGTCACCCAGGGGGCAACACTGAAGCTTTCTTT. It is translated as CASSHPGGNTEAFF.

This chain joins TRBV7-2 and TRBJ2-7; D is perhaps TRBD1 or TRBD2 (6 bases each). V lost 5 bases and J lost 3, with 26 bases in between. This CDR3 region has 18 residues. Looked up from germline, CDR1 is SGHTA and CDR2 is FQGNSA. For the CDR3, the DNA is TGTGCCAGCAGCGTAAACCCATTCGGGCCAAGGGGGGACTACGAGCAGTACTTC. The encoded protein is CASSVNPFGPRGDYEQYF.

The V and J genes are TRBV6-1 and TRBJ2-5; TRBD2 agrees at 11 bases. Losses at the gene ends were 0 bases for V and 3 bases for J; bases not matched to a gene: 6. Germline V gives CDR1 MNHNS, CDR2 SASEGT. The CDR3 consists of 17 residues. The CDR3 here is CASSEALRLAGKETQYF. DNA for the CDR3: TGTGCCAGCAGTGAAGCTTTACGACTAGCGGGGAAAGAGACCCAGTACTTC.

The chain joins TRBV6-5 to TRBJ1-3; possible D gene TRBD1, 5 bases. This CDR3 comprises 16 residues. Trimming pared 0 bases from V and 5 bases from J, leaving 14 bases between. Germline V lookup: CDR1 MNHEY, CDR2 SVGAGI. CDR3 loop: CASSYSWTVDRNTIYF. The CDR3 DNA reads TGTGCCAGCAGTTACTCGTGGACCGTGGACAGAAACACCATATATTTT.

CDR3 amino acids: CASSQDGGGYGYTF. CDR3 nucleotide sequence: TGCGCCAGCAGCCAAGACGGGGGGGGCTATGGCTACACCTTC. The rearrangement links TRBV4-1 to TRBJ1-2; perhaps TRBD1 as D (5 bases). Germline V gene sequence: CDR1 MGHRA, CDR2 YSYEKL. Trimming removed 0 bases at V and 4 bases at J, with 9 bases between. This CDR3 region has 14 residues.

The genes are TRBV30 and TRBJ1-6, with D hard to call. V lost 4 bases to trimming and J lost 0 bases, with 4 bases between them. The germline CDR1 and CDR2 sequences are GTSNPN and SVGIG (reference sequence). This CDR3 is 13 amino acids long. The CDR3 loop reads CAWIGSYNSPLHF. CDR3 DNA: TGTGCCTGGATCGGCTCCTATAATTCACCCCTCCACTTT.

The CDR3 DNA reads TGTGCCAGCTCACCTGACACCGGGGAGCTGTTTTTT. It encodes CASSPDTGELFF. V usage is TRBV18 and J usage is TRBJ2-2, with D unresolved. CDR1 and CDR2 (germline): KGHSH, LQKENI. The CDR3 totals 12 residues. V was cut by 3 bases and J by 3 bases, with 2 bases left in between.

The rearrangement joins TRBV18 to TRBJ2-2, with a weak D call TRBD2 (6 bases). The germline CDR1 and CDR2 sequences are KGHSH and LQKENI. This CDR3 spans 15 amino acids. V lost 3 bases, J lost 6 bases, and 14 bases lay in between. The CDR3 protein is CASSPADSGSGELFF. DNA of the CDR3: TGTGCCAGCTCACCGGCCGACAGCGGGTCCGGGGAGCTGTTTTTT.

This chain links TRBV19 with TRBJ1-3; unclear D gene. V was trimmed by 1 base and J by 1 base, leaving 5 bases between them. The CDR3 covers 14 residues. CDR1 is LNHDA, CDR2 SQIVND, per germline (reference sequence). CDR3 DNA: TGTGCCAGTAGTATAGGGGGATCTGGAAACACCATATATTTT. Protein product: CASSIGGSGNTIYF.

This rearrangement joins TRBV5-4 to TRBJ2-2; TRBD2 aligns across 10 bases. V was clipped by 2 bases and J by 7 bases; unmatched bases: 5. Per germline, CDR1 SGHNT and CDR2 YYREEE (reference sequence). This CDR3 has 15 amino acids. The CDR3 bases are TGTGCCAGCAGCTTAGCGGGGGGGCCTTTCGGGGAGCTGTTTTTT. Translating gives CASSLAGGPFGELFF.